This TCR beta chain stems from a study of blood T cells in healthy people across ages. Next came a second PCR, run for roughly 6 to 11 cycles, which used a sample-barcoded 5' primer along with a J-beta primer mix. TCRdb independently ran MiXCR on the 5' RACE reads; one entry per CDR3 protein. Of about 970,000 distinct CDR3 sequences listed, 45% to 60% were seen once; the top ten hold about 22%. The sample taken for sequencing was blood. The clonotype comes from a woman aged 60 to 75 in good health.

The CDR3 region is CASSGDWNTGELFF. DNA of the CDR3: TGTGCCAGCAGCGGGGACTGGAACACCGGGGAGCTGTTTTTT. V is TRBV2 and J is TRBJ2-2, with D possibly being TRBD2 (6 bases). CDR1 is SNHLY and CDR2 is FYNNEI in the germline V gene. The V end lost 6 bases, the J end lost 1 base, and 9 bases lay between the germline ends. The CDR3 is 14 amino acids.